This entry describes one T cell receptor (beta chain). Which antigen it targets is not known. Per-base qualities were not stored, and no clone one base away is much larger. The CDR3 starts with the cysteine, ends with the phenylalanine, and has 15 residues. The sequence is cut down to CDR3 DNA, 45 bases in frame from base 1. The germline V gene provides CDR1 SGDLS and CDR2 YYNGEE. V is pared back by 3 bases and J by 2 bases, with 12 bases lying between the germline termini. Explained via the paper, the time point label denotes: 20 to 25 months on ibrutinib. For TCR beta library preparation, roughly 2 micrograms of genomic DNA were extracted from the cryopreserved PBMCs. Longitudinal blood samples from CLL patients on ibrutinib monotherapy underwent high-throughput TCR beta sequencing. The patients were enrolled in a single-center, open-label phase 2 trial of ibrutinib monotherapy. The sample belongs to a study of cytotoxic CD8 clonotypes in ibrutinib-treated CLL (dated by TCRdb to about 2021). Study-wide context: The cohort included about 15 treatment-naive and some twelve relapsed/refractory patients; around 17 were IGHV unmutated. Partial responses were observed in roughly 25 patients and complete responses in 2; after a median follow-up of around 68 months, remission was maintained in 15 or so patients and progression was observed in roughly twelve. Response samples were taken after a median of approximately 13 months on treatment, ranging from 6 to 36 months. On average, each sample yielded about 250,000 productive templates and about 100,000 productive rearrangements. Longitudinal samples were available for about 30% of the roughly 86 trial participants. Cryopreserved peripheral blood mononuclear cells were obtained before treatment, at response, and at either sustained remission or disease progression. Patients were still on ibrutinib when every remission and progressive disease sample was collected.

Here is what the overall study found, with its caveats: Baseline clonality was found to be higher than that of age-matched healthy donors and was strongly correlated with circulating CD8+ T-cell counts. Public clonotypes were found to be uncommon and were observed to contract or remain stable during treatment; the increase in clonality was shown to reflect expansion of private clonotypes at ibrutinib response. At ibrutinib response clonality went up, during sustained remission it held steady, and at progression it dropped back toward baseline. Lymph node repertoires were not examined, and the timing of sampling was not matched between patients in sustained remission and those whose disease progressed.

On a MiSeq, deep resolution sequencing aimed for a depth between 1 in 1 million and 1 in 200,000 T cells, with each clonotype covered 10x on average. The immunoSEQ hsTCRB Kit was used to generate TCR beta libraries. The paper's data handling went like this. The data were analyzed with ImmunoSEQ Analyzer and ImmunoSEQ Data Assistant, and V, D and J gene assignments followed IMGT definitions. Clonality was computed as one minus normalized Shannon entropy of productive rearrangement frequencies, ranging from 0 to 1. Only overrepresented clonotypes making up at least 0.05% of each patient's repertoire were included in the public clonotype analysis. Some twelve age-matched healthy donor repertoires from immuneACCESS were used as controls for clonality. In TCRdb, the immuneACCESS table is reduced to in-frame sequences with V and J assigned. These tables do not hold every clone; where another copy was compared, an unresolved V gene accounts for under half, and the others remain unexplained. V and J calls and clone size follow that table, whereas D and trimming were derived from the DNA. The sample yields around 250,000 clones; around three quarters were counted once. The ten top clones hold 15% of the sample.

The sequence is built from TRBV9 and TRBJ1-5; a confident D gene designation cannot be given. Sequenced here: PBMCs, sampled after 24 months of ibrutinib treatment. The receptor was derived from a human donor with chronic lymphocytic leukemia. The DNA sequence follows: TGTGCCAGCAGCGCGGAAGGTAGGGGCAATCAGCCCCAGCATTTT. Translation gives CASSAEGRGNQPQHF. Where the CDR3 stops, the reference TRBV9 and TRBJ1-5 genes take over; the full variable domain is DSGVTQTPKHLITATGQRVTLRCSPRSGDLSVYWYQQSLDQGLQFLIQYYNGEERAKGNILERFSAQQFPDLHSELNLSSLELGDSALYFCASSAEGRGNQPQHFGDGTRLSIL.